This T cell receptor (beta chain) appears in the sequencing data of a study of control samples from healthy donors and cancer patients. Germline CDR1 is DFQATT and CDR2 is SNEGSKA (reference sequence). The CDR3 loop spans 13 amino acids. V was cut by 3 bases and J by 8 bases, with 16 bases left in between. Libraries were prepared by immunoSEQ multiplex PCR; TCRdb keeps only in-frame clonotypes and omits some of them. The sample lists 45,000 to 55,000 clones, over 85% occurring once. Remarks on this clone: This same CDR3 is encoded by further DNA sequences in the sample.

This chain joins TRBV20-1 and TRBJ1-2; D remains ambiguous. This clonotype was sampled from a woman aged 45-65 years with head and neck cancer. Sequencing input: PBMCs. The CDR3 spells CSASPGLVKGYTF. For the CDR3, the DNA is TGCAGTGCTAGTCCGGGTCTCGTGAAGGGCTACACCTTC.